Below are 29 T cell receptor beta chains sequenced from a single sample in a study of CD8 T cells in ankylosing spondylitis. TCRdb reanalysed the 5' RACE reads using MiXCR and keeps one entry per CDR3 protein. This sample has roughly 100,000 distinct CDR3 sequences; around 24% occur once, and the top ten carry roughly an eighth. What was sequenced was synovial fluid, either unsorted or a sorted T cell fraction (not recorded which). Every receptor here comes from a male donor with ankylosing spondylitis.

The chain links TRBV2 to TRBJ2-2; D may be TRBD1 (7 bases). Between the trimmed V and J ends, which lost 9 bases and 3 bases, there was a span of 20 bases. Germline CDR1 SNHLY, CDR2 FYNNEI. The CDR3 contains 16 residues. CDR3 region: CASSRDSSFYTGELFF. CDR3 nucleotides: TGTGCCAGTTCGCGGGACAGCTCTTTCTACACCGGGGAGCTGTTTTTT. Complete variable domain (other parts from reference TRBV2 and TRBJ2-2): EPEVTQTPSHQVTQMGQEVILRCVPISNHLYFYWYRQILGQKVEFLVSFYNNEISEKSEIFDDQFSVERPDGSNFTLKIRSTKLEDSAMYFCASSRDSSFYTGELFFGEGSRLTVL.

J is TRBJ1-2 and V is TRBV5-1; D is unresolved. CDR1 is SGHRS, CDR2 YFSETQ, per germline. This CDR3 comprises 13 residues. V dropped 1 base and J dropped 5 bases, with 9 bases sitting between them. CDR3 sequence: CASSLFGRYGYTF. DNA for the CDR3: TGCGCCAGCAGCTTGTTTGGTCGGTATGGCTACACCTTC.

This clonotype has just a few counts. The chain joins TRBV15 to TRBJ1-3, with D tentatively TRBD1 (6 bases). This CDR3 is built from 17 residues. The V gene's germline CDR1 is LNHNV and CDR2 YYDKDF (reference sequence). V lost 3 bases to trimming and J lost 3 bases, with 18 bases between them. CDR3 residues: CATSSLTGKASGNTIYF. The DNA for the CDR3 is TGTGCCACCAGCAGTCTAACAGGGAAGGCGAGTGGAAACACCATATATTTT.

There are a few counts of this clonotype. This chain joins TRBV10-3 and TRBJ2-7; the D is unclear. CDR1 and CDR2 (germline): ENHRY, SYGVKD. V dropped 3 bases and J dropped 3 bases, with 3 bases sitting between them. This CDR3 is built from 11 residues. CDR3 nucleotides: TGTGCCATCAGTGACAACTACGAGCAGTACGTC. Encoded protein: CAISDNYEQYV.

This clonotype was detected many times. The chain joins TRBV3-1 to TRBJ2-1, with TRBD2 identical over 8 bases. The CDR3 is 11 amino acids. The germline V gene has CDR1 LGHDT and CDR2 YNNKEL (reference sequence). The V segment lost 5 bases and the J segment 12 bases; nucleotides outside the gene matches: 3. The chain's CDR3 is CASSYAGGQFF. The CDR3 region has the DNA TGTGCCAGCAGCTACGCGGGAGGGCAGTTCTTC.

The rearrangement links TRBV5-6 to TRBJ1-3; D is undetermined. Trimming removed 0 bases from V and 3 bases from J, with 1 base in between. Germline V gene lookup returns CDR1 SGHDT and CDR2 YYEEEE. The CDR3 extends over 12 amino acids. The chain's CDR3 is CASSLDGNTIYF. CDR3 sequence (DNA): TGTGCCAGCAGCTTGGATGGAAACACCATATATTTT.

This clonotype was found a few times. The chain has TRBV19 and TRBJ2-5, with D maybe TRBD2 (5 bases). The germline gives CDR1 LNHDA, CDR2 SQIVND (reference sequence). V was trimmed by 6 bases and J by 5 bases, leaving 16 bases between them. This CDR3 region has 14 residues. The CDR3 loop reads CASSTRNAGETQYF. DNA for the CDR3: TGTGCCAGTAGCACTAGGAACGCCGGTGAGACCCAGTACTTC.

The rearrangement links TRBV6-6 to TRBJ1-5; D is undetermined. Per the germline V gene, CDR1 is MNHNY and CDR2 is SVGAGI (reference sequence). The CDR3 spans 13 residues. V was trimmed by 7 bases and J by 5 bases, leaving 12 bases between them. The CDR3 region is CASMGGGYQPQHF. The CDR3 DNA sequence: TGTGCCAGCATGGGAGGCGGATATCAGCCCCAGCATTTT.

This sequence joins TRBV6-5 and TRBJ2-5, with a tentative D call TRBD2 (5 bases). Per germline, CDR1 MNHEY and CDR2 SVGAGI. Deletions cut 2 bases from V and 7 bases from J, with 20 bases between. The CDR3 has 16 amino acids. This CDR3 reads CASSYTTSGRAGTQYF. CDR3 sequence (DNA): TGTGCCAGCAGTTACACCACGTCGGGAAGGGCGGGGACCCAGTACTTC.

In its sample, this clonotype was seen many times. This chain joins TRBV10-3 and TRBJ1-1; D gene unclear. The CDR3 length is 13 residues. Trimming cost V 9 bases and J 0 bases, with 11 bases left between them. In germline, CDR1 is ENHRY, CDR2 SYGVKD. The CDR3 region is CAITNGMNTEAFF. The CDR3 DNA sequence: TGTGCCATAACCAACGGGATGAACACTGAAGCTTTCTTT.

This clonotype was seen a handful of times. This sequence joins TRBV6-1 and TRBJ1-5; 10 bases line up with TRBD1. V gave up 3 bases and J gave up 5 bases; unmatched junction bases: 4. CDR3 length equals 15 residues. Germline values: CDR1 MNHNS, CDR2 SASEGT. The CDR3 nucleotides are TGTGCCAGCAGTGATACGGACAGGGGGGATCAGCCCCAGCATTTT. This gives the protein CASSDTDRGDQPQHF.

V and J are TRBV7-8 and TRBJ1-2, with D unresolved. The germline V gene encodes CDR1 SGHVS and CDR2 FQNEAQ. Trimming removed 3 bases at V and 8 bases at J, with 13 bases between. The CDR3 is made up of 13 amino acids. The CDR3 loop reads CASSFSGNAGYTF. The CDR3 DNA reads TGTGCCAGCAGCTTTTCGGGGAATGCGGGCTACACCTTC.

This clonotype came up a few times. The V gene is TRBV20-1, the J gene TRBJ2-7, with TRBD2 identical over 9 bases. Per germline, CDR1 DFQATT and CDR2 SNEGSKA (reference sequence). This CDR3 is 16 amino acids long. V dropped 0 bases and J dropped 1; count of bases not matched to a gene: 7. This CDR3 reads CSARDHSGSLSYEQYF. The CDR3 DNA follows: TGCAGTGCTAGAGATCATAGCGGGAGTCTGTCCTACGAGCAGTACTTC.

The chain's CDR3 is CASSEAPQPEPLHF. CDR3 nucleotides: TGTGCCAGCAGTGAAGCGCCACAGCCTGAACCCCTCCACTTT. The chain uses TRBV2 and TRBJ1-6; D ambiguous. This CDR3 comprises 14 residues. V lost 0 bases and J lost 12, with 12 bases in between. The germline V gene encodes CDR1 SNHLY and CDR2 FYNNEI. The full variable domain, rest sourced from reference TRBV2 and TRBJ1-6, is EPEVTQTPSHQVTQMGQEVILRCVPISNHLYFYWYRQILGQKVEFLVSFYNNEISEKSEIFDDQFSVERPDGSNFTLKIRSTKLEDSAMYFCASSEAPQPEPLHFGNGTRLTVT.

This chain connects TRBV30 to TRBJ1-2; D ambiguous. The CDR3 totals 13 residues. The V gene lost 1 base and the J gene lost 3 bases, with 9 bases spanning the gap. The germline V gene has CDR1 GTSNPN and CDR2 SVGIG (reference sequence). CDR3 sequence (DNA): TGTGCCTGGAGTGAGAGGGTCGACTATGGCTACACCTTC. It encodes CAWSERVDYGYTF.

This clonotype came up many times. This chain connects TRBV5-6 to TRBJ2-2; 7 bases are shared with TRBD2. With 3 bases clipped from V and 6 bases from J, the junction kept 8 bases outside the gene matches. CDR3 length: 15 residues. Germline CDR1 is SGHDT and CDR2 is YYEEEE. CDR3 nucleotides: TGTGCCAGCAGCTCCCGACTAGCCCCGGCCGGGGAGCTGTTTTTT. Residues: CASSSRLAPAGELFF.

The chain couples TRBV6-1 to TRBJ2-1; TRBD2 matches 9 bases. CDR3 size: 18 residues. V lost 1 base, J lost 2 bases, and 9 bases stayed unmatched. Germline-derived CDR1 and CDR2 are MNHNS and SASEGT. In DNA, the CDR3 is TGTGCCAGCAGTGAAGGGGTTAGCGGGGGCTTAACCTACAATGAGCAGTTCTTC. Translating gives CASSEGVSGGLTYNEQFF.

This chain joins TRBV3-1 and TRBJ1-5; 8 bases are a match to TRBD1. This CDR3 is 12 amino acids long. V lost 5 bases to trimming and J lost 8 bases; unmatched junction nucleotides: 2. Germline CDR1 LGHDT, CDR2 YNNKEL (reference sequence). The CDR3 DNA reads TGTGCCAGCAGCACGACAGGGGAGCCCCAGCATTTT. Its protein product is CASSTTGEPQHF.

Worth noting for this clonotype: Its ends do not fully match the called genes, so a read error is possible. The V gene is TRBV15, the J gene TRBJ1-1, with D hard to call. This CDR3 has 15 amino acids. The germline gives CDR1 LNHNV, CDR2 YYDKDF (reference sequence). CDR3 residues: CAPSRPPIGRTEAFF. The CDR3 nucleotides are TGTGCCCCCAGCAGACCCCCGATAGGTAGGACTGAAGCTTTCTTT.

This clonotype occurred a few times. The rearrangement uses TRBV12-3 or TRBV12-4 and TRBJ2-3, with D possibly TRBD2 on 5 matching bases. V was cut by 5 bases and J by 2 bases, with 17 bases left in between. The CDR3 loop spans 16 amino acids. The CDR3 sequence is CASSPPRVDYTDTQYF. The CDR3 nucleotides are TGTGCCAGCAGTCCGCCGAGGGTGGATTACACAGATACGCAGTATTTT.

The gene calls are TRBV7-9 and TRBJ2-7; the D gene is possibly TRBD2 (6 bases). V dropped 1 base and J dropped 3 bases, with 10 bases sitting between them. Germline CDR1 reads SEHNR; CDR2 reads FQNEAQ (reference sequence). The CDR3 is 14 residues long. The CDR3 bases are TGTGCCAGCAGCTTAGGGAGGGCAGTCTACGAGCAGTACGTC. Its translation is CASSLGRAVYEQYV.

This clonotype has a handful of counts. V usage is TRBV4-1 and J usage is TRBJ1-1, with D possibly TRBD1 on 6 matching bases. The CDR3 loop spans 14 amino acids. Germline-derived CDR1 and CDR2 are MGHRA and YSYEKL. Between the trimmed V and J ends, which lost 6 bases and 5 bases, there was a span of 16 bases. CDR3 sequence reads: CASRALGARTEAFF. The DNA for the CDR3 is TGCGCCAGCAGAGCCCTGGGGGCGCGAACTGAAGCTTTCTTT.

The sample holds one count of this clonotype. The chain recombines TRBV12-3 or TRBV12-4 with TRBJ2-1; 8 bases are shared with TRBD2. J was trimmed by 1 base and V by 7 bases; bases with no gene match: 6. CDR3 length: 15 amino acids. The CDR3 coding sequence is TGTGCCAGCACTTTTAGCGGGACGTCCTACAATGAGCAGTTCTTC. It yields the protein CASTFSGTSYNEQFF.

This clonotype has only a few counts. V gene TRBV9 combines with J gene TRBJ2-1, with D maybe TRBD2 (5 bases). This CDR3 comprises 15 residues. V lost 4 bases and J 4 bases, leaving 15 bases between the germline ends. Per the germline V gene, CDR1 is SGDLS and CDR2 is YYNGEE. The CDR3 loop is CASSPSGAVYNEQFF. Written as DNA, the CDR3 is TGTGCCAGCAGCCCCAGCGGAGCAGTATACAATGAGCAGTTCTTC.

This chain joins TRBV4-2 and TRBJ1-1; D unclear. From germline, CDR1 is LGHNA and CDR2 YNFKEQ. V lost 0 bases and J 3 bases, leaving 11 bases between the germline ends. The CDR3 has 15 amino acids. The CDR3 DNA follows: TGTGCCAGCAGCCAAGATTGGTCATCCGACACTGAAGCTTTCTTT. Translated: CASSQDWSSDTEAFF.

There are a few counts of this clonotype. The gene calls are TRBV7-8 and TRBJ1-3; D unresolved. The ends were cut back, 1 base at V and 0 bases at J, with 10 bases in the middle. CDR3 length equals 16 residues. The germline CDR1 and CDR2 sequences are SGHVS and FQNEAQ. The CDR3 coding sequence is TGTGCCAGCAGCTTAGTGGTCAGCAGCTCTGGAAACACCATATATTTT. Protein: CASSLVVSSSGNTIYF.

The chain joins TRBV5-1 to TRBJ2-1, with 7 bases aligning to TRBD1. CDR3 length: 15 amino acids. V lost 0 bases to trimming and J lost 8 bases; unmatched junction nucleotides: 8. Germline V gene data show CDR1 as SGHRS and CDR2 as YFSETQ. The CDR3, as DNA: TGCGCCAGCAGCTTGGCCAGGGGGAGATCTGATGAGCAGTTCTTC. It encodes CASSLARGRSDEQFF.

The table lists this clonotype with a few counts. The V call is TRBV30, the J call TRBJ2-1, with 9 bases that match TRBD2. V dropped 6 bases and J dropped 9; count of bases not matched to a gene: 6. This CDR3 is 12 amino acids long. The germline V gene encodes CDR1 GTSNPN and CDR2 SVGIG (reference sequence). The CDR3 here is CACLAGRSEQFF. The DNA for the CDR3 is TGTGCCTGCCTAGCGGGACGATCTGAGCAGTTCTTC.

The chain joins TRBV20-1 to TRBJ2-5; a possible D gene is TRBD2 (6 bases). The CDR3 length is 14 residues. Trimming cost V 1 base and J 4 bases, with 13 bases left between them. The germline V gene has CDR1 DFQATT and CDR2 SNEGSKA (reference sequence). The CDR3, as DNA: TGCAGTGCTAGAGTTGCGGGATTAAGAGAGACCCAGTACTTC. Translated: CSARVAGLRETQYF.